This T cell receptor (beta chain) was observed in a study of monozygotic twins with inflammatory bowel disease. Study-level results: TCRbeta diversity (inverse Simpson) was lower in IBD patients than in healthy co-twins. Among IBD patients, fewer clonotypes were shared with others than among healthy twins, especially with disease activity.

Germline values: CDR1 MNHNS, CDR2 SASEGT. The CDR3 is made up of 15 amino acids. With about 17 and 10 cycles respectively, two nested PCRs were carried out on TCRalpha and TCRbeta cDNA. Using the 5' RACE reads, TCRdb records one entry per CDR3 protein without DNA. In total, the table holds over 35,000 distinct CDR3 sequences. Comments on this clonotype: What it binds is not known.

The sequencing input was blood. The V and J genes are TRBV6-1 and TRBJ1-5. The origin of this receptor is a human donor with ulcerative colitis or Crohn's disease, or a healthy co-twin of an affected twin (not recorded which). CDR3 loop: CASSPGGGALQPQHF.